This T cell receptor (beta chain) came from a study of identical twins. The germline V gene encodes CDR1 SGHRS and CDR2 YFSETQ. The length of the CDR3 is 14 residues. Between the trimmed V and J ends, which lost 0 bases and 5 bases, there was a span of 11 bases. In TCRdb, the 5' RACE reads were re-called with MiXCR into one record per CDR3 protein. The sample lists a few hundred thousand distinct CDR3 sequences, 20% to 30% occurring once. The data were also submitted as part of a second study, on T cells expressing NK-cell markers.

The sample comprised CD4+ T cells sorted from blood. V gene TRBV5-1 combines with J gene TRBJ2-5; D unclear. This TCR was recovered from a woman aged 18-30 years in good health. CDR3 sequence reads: CASSLVQRWETQYF. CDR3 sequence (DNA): TGCGCCAGCAGCTTGGTACAGAGGTGGGAGACCCAGTACTTC.